This T cell receptor (beta chain) was obtained from a study of graft-versus-host responses after intestinal transplantation (dated by TCRdb to about 2021). With respect to the entire study: The transplants that recipients got were multivisceral, liver-intestinal, or isolated intestinal. Anti-thymocyte globulin induction was given to all recipients, followed by maintenance tacrolimus and steroids for two to four years. Graft-versus-host and host-versus-graft alloreactive T cell clones were tracked in the graft, circulation and bone marrow after intestinal transplantation using bulk TCR-beta CDR3 sequencing. Alloreactive clones were identified by sequencing pre-transplant mixed lymphocyte reaction products and comparing them with unstimulated pre-transplant donor and recipient T cells. The cohort enrolled some 23 intestinal transplant recipients, one of whom was a retransplant, and 3 patients without pretransplant specimens were excluded. A peak of at least 4% donor T cells among recipient peripheral blood mononuclear cells was the definition used for donor T cell macrochimerism. Rather than going through the commercial service, samples from a few later patients were sequenced in-house on an Illumina MiSeq and processed with MiXCR. Overall results and qualifications from the work: GvH clones turned up in recipient bone marrow, with some appearing earlier in ileal mucosa or blood, a pattern consistent with an intestinal mucosal origin. High GvH to HvG T cell clonal ratios were observed in the allografts of patients with donor T cell macrochimerism. Peak levels of circulating GvH clones were associated with declines in HvG clones early after transplant. The relatively low number and heterogeneity of intestinal transplant patients limited the conclusions.

Preparation of the library involved the immunoSEQ multiplex PCR assay. For most patients, genomic DNA was isolated with the Qiagen DNeasy Blood and Tissue Kit and sent frozen to Adaptive Biotechnologies for TCR sequencing. For most patients, high-throughput TCR-beta CDR3 sequencing of genomic DNA was performed by Adaptive Biotechnologies. The source study handled its data this way. Adaptive's ImmunoSEQ software supplied the TCR sequencing data for around 17 patients, while MiXCR and VDJtools were used to process three other patients. To correct CD4 versus CD8 sorting errors, any sequence found in both subsets at a frequency ratio below 5:1 was removed. CDR3 nucleotide sequences shared between donor and recipient were removed because their origin could not be assigned. Alloreactive clones required at least 2-fold expansion over unstimulated cells and minimum CFSE-low frequency of 0.002% (template counts) or 0.001% (read counts). A clone was considered mappable if detected in the sequenced pre-transplant spleen, lymph node, or MLR CFSE-low populations of the donor or recipient. The cumulative frequency of alloreactive clones was calculated as a percentage of all sequences, weighted by copy number. The source is immuneACCESS, and TCRdb retained only in-frame sequences with V and J called. Part of the clones is not carried over; for the studies checked, unresolved V genes explain less than half of this, and the remainder is unexplained. For V, J and clone size, that table is used; D and trimming come from the DNA. This sample has 80,000 to 100,000 clones in its table, and around 90% of those were observed once. The ten largest clones add up to around 0.07% of the sample.

Per the publication, the time point label means: cells obtained before transplantation from donor or recipient. CD3+CD4+ and CD3+CD8+ populations were FACS-sorted from unstimulated pre-transplant donor and recipient cells taken from spleen or lymph nodes. As to this clone: Its recognized antigen is unknown. No much larger clonotype is one base removed from it; base qualities were not supplied.

The germline V gene sets CDR1 to SGHAT and CDR2 to FQNNGV. V was cut back by 1 base and J by 6 bases, leaving a gap of 4 bases between them. From the cysteine through the phenylalanine, the CDR3 covers 11 amino acids. The sequence is cut down to CDR3 DNA, 33 bases in frame from base 1. The chain couples TRBV11-2 to TRBJ2-7; no confident D gene assignment can be made. The sample here was unstimulated CD8+ T cells sorted from spleen or lymph node cells, taken before transplant. The sequence was obtained from a human donor who was the organ donor for an intestinal transplant. The DNA sequence reads TGTGCCAGCAGCTTAGGGAGCGAGCAGTACTTC. This is translated as CASSLGSEQYF.